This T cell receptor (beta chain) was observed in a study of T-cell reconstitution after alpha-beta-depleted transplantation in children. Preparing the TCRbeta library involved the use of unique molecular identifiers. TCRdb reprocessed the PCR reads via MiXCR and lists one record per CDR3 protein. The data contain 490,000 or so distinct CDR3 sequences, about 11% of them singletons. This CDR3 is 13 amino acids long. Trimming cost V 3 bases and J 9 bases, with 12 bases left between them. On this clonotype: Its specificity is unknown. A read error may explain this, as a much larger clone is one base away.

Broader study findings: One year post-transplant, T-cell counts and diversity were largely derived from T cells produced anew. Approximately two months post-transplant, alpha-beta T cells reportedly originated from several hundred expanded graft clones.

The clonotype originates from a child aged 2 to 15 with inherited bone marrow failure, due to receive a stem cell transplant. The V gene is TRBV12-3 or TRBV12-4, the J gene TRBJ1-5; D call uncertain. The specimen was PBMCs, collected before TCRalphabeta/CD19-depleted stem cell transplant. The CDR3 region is CASSFRRDPPQHF. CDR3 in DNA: TGTGCCAGCAGTTTTCGTAGGGATCCGCCCCAGCATTTT.